Listed below are T cell receptor beta chains from one sample, sequenced in a study of cytomegalovirus exposure and HLA in healthy donors. Clones were read by immunoSEQ multiplex PCR, and TCRdb kept only the in-frame ones, dropping some. The table shows about 120,000 clones, with roughly 66% occurring only once. Material: PBMCs. The receptor source for this set is a woman under 40 in good health and CMV-seronegative. The CDR3 runs from the conserved cysteine through the conserved F or W. Each record gives: clone size, J gene, V gene, D gene, CDR3 protein, CDR3 DNA. The D gene is left open where the match is weak. Expanded clones are given a class, and other clones once, few, many or no size at all.

size: once; J: TRBJ2-5; V: TRBV27; D: -; CDR3: CASSPRQTETQYF; DNA: TGTGCCAGCAGCCCTAGACAGACGGAGACCCAGTACTTC
size: -; J: TRBJ2-3; V: TRBV4-1; D: -; CDR3: CASSQKRVEGASSTDTQYF; DNA: TGCGCCAGCAGCCAAAAAAGAGTGGAGGGAGCGAGTAGCACAGATACGCAGTATTTT
size: -; J: TRBJ2-3; V: TRBV9; D: TRBD2; CDR3: CASSVGTSGVTDTQYF; DNA: TGTGCCAGCAGCGTAGGGACTAGCGGGGTCACAGATACGCAGTATTTT
size: -; J: TRBJ2-7; V: TRBV6-5; D: -; CDR3: CASRRSGTTYEQYF; DNA: TGTGCCAGCAGACGCAGCGGCACGACCTACGAGCAGTACTTC
size: -; J: TRBJ1-3; V: TRBV7-9; D: -; CDR3: CASSLGQGGGNTIYF; DNA: TGTGCCAGCAGCTTAGGTCAGGGTGGCGGAAACACCATATATTTT
size: few; J: TRBJ2-1; V: TRBV6-5; D: TRBD2; CDR3: CASSYSAGEYYNEQFF; DNA: TGTGCCAGCAGTTACTCTGCGGGAGAGTACTACAATGAGCAGTTCTTC
size: once; J: TRBJ1-2; V: TRBV27; D: -; CDR3: CASRSRHQGYGYTF; DNA: TGTGCCAGCAGATCGCGACATCAAGGCTATGGCTACACCTTC
size: -; J: TRBJ1-1; V: TRBV29-1; D: TRBD1; CDR3: CSGGTGVGTEAFF; DNA: TGCAGCGGAGGGACAGGGGTAGGCACTGAAGCTTTCTTT
size: few; J: TRBJ2-2; V: TRBV2; D: TRBD2; CDR3: CARGGERGTGELFF; DNA: TGTGCCAGGGGGGGGGAGCGGGGCACCGGGGAGCTGTTTTTT
size: few; J: TRBJ1-5; V: TRBV2; D: -; CDR3: CASSERTVNQPQHF; DNA: TGTGCCAGCAGTGAAAGAACTGTGAATCAGCCCCAGCATTTT
size: -; J: TRBJ2-1; V: TRBV5-4; D: TRBD1; CDR3: CASSLARQGQHNEQFF; DNA: TGTGCCAGCAGCTTGGCCAGACAGGGTCAACATAATGAGCAGTTCTTC
size: -; J: TRBJ1-1; V: TRBV6-5; D: -; CDR3: CASSLKRVNTEAFF; DNA: TGTGCCAGCAGTCTGAAGAGGGTGAACACTGAAGCTTTCTTT
size: -; J: TRBJ2-7; V: TRBV7-2; D: -; CDR3: CASSFDRLGYEQYF; DNA: TGTGCCAGCAGCTTTGACAGGCTAGGCTACGAGCAGTACTTC
size: -; J: TRBJ1-6; V: TRBV5-1; D: -; CDR3: CASRQGALAYNSPLHF; DNA: TGCGCCAGCAGACAAGGGGCACTCGCCTATAATTCACCCCTCCACTTT
size: -; J: TRBJ1-5; V: TRBV15; D: TRBD1; CDR3: CATSRTTGAGQPQHF; DNA: TGTGCCACCAGCAGAACTACAGGGGCCGGTCAGCCCCAGCATTTT
size: -; J: TRBJ1-3; V: TRBV18; D: -; CDR3: CASSPRRDASGNTIYF; DNA: TGTGCCAGCTCACCAAGGCGGGACGCCTCTGGAAACACCATATATTTT
size: -; J: TRBJ1-2; V: TRBV27; D: -; CDR3: CASSLVAGDYGYTF; DNA: TGTGCCAGCAGTTTGGTGGCAGGGGACTATGGCTACACCTTC
size: few; J: TRBJ2-1; V: TRBV11-2; D: TRBD2; CDR3: CASSLDMLAGDPFF; DNA: TGTGCCAGCAGCTTAGATATGCTAGCGGGAGACCCGTTCTTC
size: few; J: TRBJ2-5; V: TRBV11-3; D: -; CDR3: CASSLGRGYQETQYF; DNA: TGTGCCAGCAGCTTAGGCCGGGGGTACCAAGAGACCCAGTACTTC
size: -; J: TRBJ2-1; V: TRBV27; D: -; CDR3: CASSLSGQHNEQFF; DNA: TGTGCCAGCAGTTTATCGGGACAACACAATGAGCAGTTCTTC
size: -; J: TRBJ1-1; V: TRBV2; D: -; CDR3: CASTVNTEAFF; DNA: TGTGCCAGTACAGTGAACACTGAAGCTTTCTTT
size: -; J: TRBJ1-4; V: TRBV19; D: -; CDR3: CATRVGGGEKLFF; DNA: TGTGCCACCAGAGTGGGGGGAGGTGAAAAACTGTTTTTT
size: once; J: TRBJ2-3; V: TRBV27; D: TRBD1; CDR3: CASSLKGGADTQYF; DNA: TGTGCCAGCAGTTTAAAAGGGGGCGCAGATACGCAGTATTTT
size: few; J: TRBJ2-3; V: TRBV7-9; D: TRBD1; CDR3: CASSSTGGSSTDTQYF; DNA: TGTGCCAGCAGCTCCACAGGGGGCTCTAGCACAGATACGCAGTATTTT
size: -; J: TRBJ2-3; V: TRBV9; D: -; CDR3: CASSVALGTPHFADTQYF; DNA: TGTGCCAGCAGCGTAGCTCTCGGGACACCGCATTTCGCAGATACGCAGTATTTT
size: -; J: TRBJ2-1; V: TRBV30; D: -; CDR3: CAWSRDTRLYNEQFF; DNA: TGTGCCTGGAGTCGGGACACGAGGTTGTACAATGAGCAGTTCTTC
size: -; J: TRBJ2-5; V: TRBV28; D: TRBD2; CDR3: CASSWDYATLGTQYF; DNA: TGTGCCAGCAGTTGGGACTACGCAACGTTGGGGACCCAGTACTTC
size: -; J: TRBJ2-5; V: TRBV30; D: -; CDR3: CAWSDGLIPGETQYF; DNA: TGTGCCTGGAGTGATGGACTAATCCCCGGCGAGACCCAGTACTTC
size: -; J: TRBJ1-2; V: TRBV27; D: TRBD1; CDR3: CASRILTGDPTAGYTF; DNA: TGTGCCAGCAGGATACTAACAGGGGACCCCACCGCTGGCTACACCTTC
size: -; J: TRBJ2-1; V: TRBV27; D: -; CDR3: CASARRGMSYNEQFF; DNA: TGTGCCAGCGCTCGTCGGGGGATGTCCTACAATGAGCAGTTCTTC
size: -; J: TRBJ2-7; V: TRBV4-3; D: TRBD2; CDR3: CASSQGEGTYEQYF; DNA: TGCGCCAGCAGCCAAGGGGAGGGGACCTACGAGCAGTACTTC
size: few; J: TRBJ2-7; V: TRBV7-2; D: TRBD1; CDR3: CASSSDRASSYEQYF; DNA: TGTGCCAGCAGCTCGGACAGGGCGAGCTCCTACGAGCAGTACTTC
size: once; J: TRBJ2-3; V: TRBV28; D: TRBD2; CDR3: CASVTSGPSSNTQYF; DNA: TGTGCCAGCGTCACTAGCGGACCTTCTTCAAATACGCAGTATTTT
size: -; J: TRBJ2-4; V: TRBV27; D: -; CDR3: CASQGPELAKNIQYF; DNA: TGTGCCAGCCAGGGCCCAGAATTAGCCAAAAACATTCAGTACTTC
size: -; J: TRBJ2-5; V: TRBV4-1; D: -; CDR3: CASSQDALPFGTQYF; DNA: TGCGCCAGCAGCCAAGACGCACTTCCTTTCGGGACCCAGTACTTC
size: -; J: TRBJ2-2; V: TRBV27; D: TRBD2; CDR3: CASRLLSGIVSGELFF; DNA: TGTGCCAGCAGATTACTTAGCGGGATAGTGTCCGGGGAGCTGTTTTTT
size: -; J: TRBJ2-1; V: TRBV5-1; D: TRBD2; CDR3: CASSLGAGDEQFF; DNA: TGCGCCAGCAGCTTGGGAGCGGGGGATGAGCAGTTCTTC
size: -; J: TRBJ2-7; V: TRBV7-9; D: TRBD2; CDR3: CASSSRTSGSSYEQYF; DNA: TGTGCCAGCAGCTCGCGGACTAGCGGGAGCTCCTACGAGCAGTACTTC
size: once; J: TRBJ2-5; V: TRBV29-1; D: -; CDR3: CSVEVRGFYQQETQYF; DNA: TGCAGCGTTGAGGTCAGGGGATTTTATCAGCAAGAGACCCAGTACTTC
size: -; J: TRBJ2-2; V: TRBV10-1; D: TRBD2; CDR3: CASSDTRLAGGVTGELFF; DNA: TGCGCCAGCAGTGATACCAGACTAGCGGGAGGGGTCACCGGGGAGCTGTTTTTT
size: -; J: TRBJ2-7; V: TRBV4-1; D: TRBD1; CDR3: CASSHLPLGQGGEQYF; DNA: TGCGCCAGCAGCCACCTACCGTTGGGACAGGGAGGGGAGCAGTACTTC
size: few; J: TRBJ2-7; V: TRBV27; D: TRBD1; CDR3: CASSQGTGNEQYF; DNA: TGTGCCAGCAGTCAAGGGACAGGCAACGAGCAGTACTTC
size: -; J: TRBJ2-7; V: TRBV7-9; D: TRBD1; CDR3: CASSPRDRAYEQYF; DNA: TGTGCCAGCAGCCCCCGGGACAGGGCCTACGAGCAGTACTTC
size: -; J: TRBJ2-1; V: TRBV5-4; D: TRBD2; CDR3: CASSLEASGIGGLGYNEQFF; DNA: TGTGCCAGCAGCTTGGAGGCAAGCGGGATTGGCGGCTTGGGCTACAATGAGCAGTTCTTC
size: -; J: TRBJ1-2; V: TRBV7-8; D: TRBD1; CDR3: CASSPQPGTGKGYTF; DNA: TGTGCCAGCAGCCCTCAACCGGGGACAGGGAAAGGCTACACCTTC
size: -; J: TRBJ2-7; V: TRBV11-2; D: -; CDR3: CASSLGFRDYEQYF; DNA: TGTGCCAGCAGCTTAGGCTTCAGGGACTACGAGCAGTACTTC
size: -; J: TRBJ2-5; V: TRBV7-2; D: TRBD2; CDR3: CASSSWTSLETQYF; DNA: TGTGCCAGCAGCTCCTGGACTAGTCTGGAGACCCAGTACTTC
size: -; J: TRBJ2-5; V: TRBV6-5; D: TRBD2; CDR3: CASSPPVAGSETQYF; DNA: TGTGCCAGCAGTCCCCCGGTAGCGGGCTCAGAGACCCAGTACTTC
size: -; J: TRBJ2-5; V: TRBV5-1; D: -; CDR3: CASSLTGKETQYF; DNA: TGCGCCAGCAGCTTGACAGGGAAAGAGACCCAGTACTTC
size: -; J: TRBJ1-2; V: TRBV28; D: TRBD1; CDR3: CASSETTGTGTYGYTF; DNA: TGTGCCAGCAGTGAAACAACCGGGACAGGGACCTATGGCTACACCTTC
size: -; J: TRBJ2-6; V: TRBV11-1; D: TRBD1; CDR3: CASSAQGAGANVLTF; DNA: TGTGCCAGCAGCGCACAGGGGGCTGGGGCCAACGTCCTGACTTTC
size: few; J: TRBJ1-1; V: TRBV19; D: TRBD1; CDR3: CASSLYLGQGAEAFF; DNA: TGTGCCAGTAGTCTCTACCTGGGACAGGGGGCTGAAGCTTTCTTT
size: -; J: TRBJ1-1; V: TRBV7-3; D: -; CDR3: CASSFGKNTEAFF; DNA: TGTGCCAGCAGCTTCGGGAAGAACACTGAAGCTTTCTTT